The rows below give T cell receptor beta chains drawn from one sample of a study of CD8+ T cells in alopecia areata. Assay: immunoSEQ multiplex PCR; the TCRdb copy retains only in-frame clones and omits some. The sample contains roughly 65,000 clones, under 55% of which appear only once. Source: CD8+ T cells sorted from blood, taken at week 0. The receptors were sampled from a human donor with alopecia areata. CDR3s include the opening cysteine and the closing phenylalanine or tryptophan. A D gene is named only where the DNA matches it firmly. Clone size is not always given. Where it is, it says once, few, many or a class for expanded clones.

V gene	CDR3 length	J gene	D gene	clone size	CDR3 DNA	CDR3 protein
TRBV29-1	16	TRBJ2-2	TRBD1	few	TGCAGCGTTGCCCAAGATTCGACAGGGGTTGCCGGGGAGCTGTTTTTT	CSVAQDSTGVAGELFF
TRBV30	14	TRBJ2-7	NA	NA	TGTGCCTGGACCGTCCCCAGGGGCGAGTACGAGCAGTACTTC	CAWTVPRGEYEQYF
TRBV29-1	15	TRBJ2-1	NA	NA	TGCAGCGTTGAGCTGGCATCCCCTAGATACAATGAGCAGTTCTTC	CSVELASPRYNEQFF
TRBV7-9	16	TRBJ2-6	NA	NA	TGTGCCAGCAGCTTAGGTTCGGGCGCAGGGGCCAACGTCCTGACTTTC	CASSLGSGAGANVLTF
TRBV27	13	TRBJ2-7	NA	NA	TGTGCCAGCAGTCTGGCGGAGGCCTACGAGCAGTACTTC	CASSLAEAYEQYF
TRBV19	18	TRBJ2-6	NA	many	TGTGCCAGTAGAGCAGGCAGGATGGGTGCCTCTGGGGCCAACGTCCTGACTTTC	CASRAGRMGASGANVLTF
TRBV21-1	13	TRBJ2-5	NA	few	TGTGCCAGCAGCAATAGCGGGGAAGAGACCCAGTACTTC	CASSNSGEETQYF
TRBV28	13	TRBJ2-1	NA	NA	TGTGCCAGCAGTCGGGGCCGCGGCAATGAGCAGTTCTTC	CASSRGRGNEQFF
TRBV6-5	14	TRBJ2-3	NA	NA	TGTGCCAGCAGTTACGGACTCGACACAGATACGCAGTATTTT	CASSYGLDTDTQYF
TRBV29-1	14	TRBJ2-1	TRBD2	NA	TGCAGCGTTGGGGGGGTAGCGGGATACCATGAGCAGTTCTTC	CSVGGVAGYHEQFF
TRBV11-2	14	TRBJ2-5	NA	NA	TGTGCCAGCAGCTTAGACGAGGCCCAAGAGACCCAGTACTTC	CASSLDEAQETQYF
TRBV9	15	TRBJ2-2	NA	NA	TGTGCCAGCAGCGTTTCGGACCACCCAACCGGGGAGCTGTTTTTT	CASSVSDHPTGELFF
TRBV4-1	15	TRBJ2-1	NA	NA	TGCGCCAGCAGCCACCTTATAAGCTCCTACAATGAGCAGTTCTTC	CASSHLISSYNEQFF
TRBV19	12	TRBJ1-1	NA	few	TGTGCCAGTAGTTTGGGGCTTACTGAAGCTTTCTTT	CASSLGLTEAFF
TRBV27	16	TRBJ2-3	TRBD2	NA	TGTGCCAGCAGTTTGCGAGCGGGACCCCTTCCAGATACGCAGTATTTT	CASSLRAGPLPDTQYF
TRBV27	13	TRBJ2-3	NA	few	TGTGCCAGCAGTTTCGGACGTGCAGATACGCAGTATTTT	CASSFGRADTQYF
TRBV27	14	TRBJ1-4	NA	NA	TGTGCCAGCAGTCTGCGCGACAGCAATGAAAAACTGTTTTTT	CASSLRDSNEKLFF
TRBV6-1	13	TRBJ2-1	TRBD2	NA	TGTGCCAGCAGTGCCACCCTAGCGGGGGAGCAGTTCTTC	CASSATLAGEQFF
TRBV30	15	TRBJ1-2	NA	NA	TGTGCCTGGAGCCCGGGCAACTCGGGAAACTATGGCTACACCTTC	CAWSPGNSGNYGYTF
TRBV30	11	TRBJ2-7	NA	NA	TGTGCCTGGAGTGACCAGGGAGAGCAGTACTTC	CAWSDQGEQYF
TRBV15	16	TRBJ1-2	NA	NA	TGTGCCACCAGCAGAGAAACGTGGGAGGGGGTGAATGGCTACACCTTC	CATSRETWEGVNGYTF
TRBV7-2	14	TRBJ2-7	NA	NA	TGTGCCAGCAGCCAAACGGGGAGATCCTACGAGCAGTACTTC	CASSQTGRSYEQYF
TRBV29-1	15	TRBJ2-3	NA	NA	TGCAGCGGGACGGGTATAGGCAGGAGCACAGATACGCAGTATTTT	CSGTGIGRSTDTQYF
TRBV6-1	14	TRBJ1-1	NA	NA	TGTGCCAGCAGGAGTACAGGGCCGAGGACTGAAGCTTTCTTT	CASRSTGPRTEAFF
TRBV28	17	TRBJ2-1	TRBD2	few	TGTGCCAGCTCTTTAGGTAGCGGGATGCCACCCTACAATGAGCAGTTCTTC	CASSLGSGMPPYNEQFF
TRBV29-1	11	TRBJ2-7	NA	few	TGCAGCGTTGAAGTTAATTACGAGCAGTACTTC	CSVEVNYEQYF
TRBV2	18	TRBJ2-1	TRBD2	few	TGTGCCAGCAGTGAATTGGGACTAGCGGGAGGGCTCTACAATGAGCAGTTCTTC	CASSELGLAGGLYNEQFF
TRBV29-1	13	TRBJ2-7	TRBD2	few	TGCAGCGCGACTAGCGGGATAAGCTACGAGCAGTACTTC	CSATSGISYEQYF
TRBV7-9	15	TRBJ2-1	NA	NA	TGTGCCAGCAGCGGGCCGGGACGGTCGCGGGATGAGCAGTTCTTC	CASSGPGRSRDEQFF
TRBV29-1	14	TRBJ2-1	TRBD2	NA	TGCAGCGTTCCCTTGAGCGGGGATGGGAATGAGCAGTTCTTC	CSVPLSGDGNEQFF
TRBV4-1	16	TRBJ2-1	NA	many	TGCGCCAGCAGCCAAGGGGGCGGAGCCTCCTACAATGAGCAGTTCTTC	CASSQGGGASYNEQFF
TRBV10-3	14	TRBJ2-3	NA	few	TGTGCCATCAGTGAGTCGATCCAGACAGATACGCAGTATTTT	CAISESIQTDTQYF
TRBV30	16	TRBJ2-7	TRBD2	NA	TGTGCCTGGAGTGGGTCAGCGGGAGGGCTACCCTACGAGCAGTACTTC	CAWSGSAGGLPYEQYF
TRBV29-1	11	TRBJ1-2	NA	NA	TGCAGCGTCGGGACCCACTATGGCTACACCTTC	CSVGTHYGYTF
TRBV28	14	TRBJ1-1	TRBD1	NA	TGTGCCAGCAGTCCCGATGGACAGGGGGAAGAAGCTTTCTTT	CASSPDGQGEEAFF
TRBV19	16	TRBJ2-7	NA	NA	TGTGCCAGTAGTCCGCGGACTCCCCCGGCCCCCTACGAGCAGTACTTC	CASSPRTPPAPYEQYF
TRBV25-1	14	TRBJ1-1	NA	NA	TGTGCCAGCAGTGATCTACAGGGGAACACTGAAGCTTTCTTT	CASSDLQGNTEAFF
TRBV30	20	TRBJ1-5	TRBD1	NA	TGTGCCTGGAGCCTTCGGGCCCACGACAGGGCAAAGAGGGGAGATCAGCCCCAGCATTTT	CAWSLRAHDRAKRGDQPQHF
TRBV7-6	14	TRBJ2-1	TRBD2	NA	TGTGCCAGCAGCGCAGCGGGGTCCGGCAATGAGCAGTTCTTC	CASSAAGSGNEQFF
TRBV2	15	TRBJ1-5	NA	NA	TGTGCCAGCAGTGCGCGGGGGCGCGGGGAACAGCCCCAGCATTTT	CASSARGRGEQPQHF
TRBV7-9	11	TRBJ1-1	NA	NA	TGTGCCAGCAGCTTAGGGGTTGTCGCTTTCTTT	CASSLGVVAFF
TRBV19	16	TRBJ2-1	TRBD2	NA	TGTGCCAGTAGTATTTTTAAGACTAGCGTCTACAATGAGCAGTTCTTC	CASSIFKTSVYNEQFF
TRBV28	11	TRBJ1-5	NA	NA	TGTGCCAGCAGCGCGGATCAGCCCCAGCATTTT	CASSADQPQHF
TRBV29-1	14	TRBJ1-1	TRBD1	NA	TGCAGCGTTGAAGAACAGGGGGCTGGTACTGAAGCTTTCTTT	CSVEEQGAGTEAFF
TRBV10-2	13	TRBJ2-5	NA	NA	TGCGCCAGCAACGGCCAGCCGGAAGAGACCCAGTACTTC	CASNGQPEETQYF
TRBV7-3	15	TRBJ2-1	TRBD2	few	TGTGCCAGCAGTGAAGAAGGGACTAGCGACTCTCGGCAGTTCTTC	CASSEEGTSDSRQFF
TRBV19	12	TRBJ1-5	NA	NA	TGTGCCTCTTGCGACGGCAATCAGCCCCAGCATTTT	CASCDGNQPQHF
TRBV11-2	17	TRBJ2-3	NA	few	TGTGCCAGCAGCTTAGATGGTCGGCTAGCCAGCACAGATACGCAGTATTTT	CASSLDGRLASTDTQYF
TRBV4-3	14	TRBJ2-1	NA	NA	TGCGCCAGCAGCCAAGTCGCCACCTACAATGAGCAGTTCTTC	CASSQVATYNEQFF
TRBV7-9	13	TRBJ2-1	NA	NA	TGTGCCAGCAGCTCCGTCACCTACAATGAGCAGTTCTTC	CASSSVTYNEQFF
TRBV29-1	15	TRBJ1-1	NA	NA	TGCAGCGTGAACTCGTCACCTTTTATGAACACTGAAGCTTTCTTT	CSVNSSPFMNTEAFF
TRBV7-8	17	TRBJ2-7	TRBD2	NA	TGTGCCAGCAGCTCAAGACTAGCGGGGTGGATCTCCTACGAGCAGTACTTC	CASSSRLAGWISYEQYF
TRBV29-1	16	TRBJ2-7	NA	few	TGCAGCGTTGAACTAGCGGTGGGGGGACAGCCCTACGAGCAGTACTTC	CSVELAVGGQPYEQYF
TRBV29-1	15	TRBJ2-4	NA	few	TGCAGCGTGATGGGGGGGCCTCTACCCAAAAACATTCAGTACTTC	CSVMGGPLPKNIQYF
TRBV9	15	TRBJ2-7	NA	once	TGTGCCAGCAGCGCCGAGGGGAACATGGGGTCCGAGCAGTACTTC	CASSAEGNMGSEQYF
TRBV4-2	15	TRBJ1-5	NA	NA	TGTGCCAGCAGCCAGGAATCAGGGGCTGGTCAGCCCCAGCATTTT	CASSQESGAGQPQHF